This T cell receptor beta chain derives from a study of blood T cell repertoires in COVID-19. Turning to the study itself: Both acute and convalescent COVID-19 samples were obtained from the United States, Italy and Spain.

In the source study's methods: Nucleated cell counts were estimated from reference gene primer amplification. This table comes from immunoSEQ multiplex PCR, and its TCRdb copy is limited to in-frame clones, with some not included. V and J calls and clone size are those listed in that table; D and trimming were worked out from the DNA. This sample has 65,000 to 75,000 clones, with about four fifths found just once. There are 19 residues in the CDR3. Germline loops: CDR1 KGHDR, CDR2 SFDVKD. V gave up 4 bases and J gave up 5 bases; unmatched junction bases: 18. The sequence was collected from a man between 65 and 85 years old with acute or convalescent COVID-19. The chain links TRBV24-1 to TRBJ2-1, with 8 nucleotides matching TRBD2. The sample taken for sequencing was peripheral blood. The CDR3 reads CATSDLGTPGLGYDNEQFF. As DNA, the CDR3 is TGTGCCACCAGTGACTTGGGGACTCCGGGACTAGGATACGACAATGAGCAGTTCTTC.